These T cell receptor beta chains were read from a single sample in a study of naive and memory T cell subsets. A single record per CDR3 protein comes from TCRdb applying MiXCR to the UMI-ligation and nested PCR reads. Altogether fewer than 35,000 distinct CDR3 sequences are present, approximately 7.1% being singletons, with the ten largest covering about 3.1%. Sequenced material: skin, taken from a tuberculin skin test site. Receptors originate from an adult in good health. CDR3s include the opening cysteine and the closing phenylalanine or tryptophan. The D gene is left open where the match is weak. For some rows the clone size is stated as once, few or many, or as a class when expanded; others skip it.

J	length	D	size	V	CDR3	DNA
TRBJ2-5	15	TRBD2	many	TRBV5-1	CASTPRSGGRETQYF	TGCGCCAGCACCCCACGATCCGGGGGGAGGGAGACCCAGTACTTC
TRBJ1-2	14	NA	few	TRBV5-4	CASSFKTGPYGYTF	TGTGCCAGCAGCTTTAAGACAGGCCCCTATGGCTACACCTTC
TRBJ2-1	15	TRBD2	many	TRBV7-3	CASSRSGGYYNEQFF	TGTGCCAGCAGCAGAAGCGGGGGGTACTACAATGAGCAGTTCTTC
TRBJ2-5	16	TRBD2	many	TRBV3-1	CASSHEPGLRQETQYF	TGTGCCAGCAGCCACGAACCGGGACTACGCCAAGAGACCCAGTACTTC
TRBJ2-3	17	NA	few	TRBV7-9	CASSLASPGTGADTQYF	TGTGCCAGCAGCTTAGCGAGTCCCGGGACCGGAGCAGATACGCAGTATTTT
TRBJ2-3	13	TRBD2	many	TRBV20-1	CSAPRGGTDTQYF	TGCAGTGCTCCGCGGGGGGGCACAGATACGCAGTATTTT
TRBJ1-6	16	TRBD1	few	TRBV28	CASITPGQGFNSPLHF	TGTGCCAGCATTACCCCGGGACAGGGGTTCAATTCACCCCTCCACTTT
TRBJ1-5	16	NA	NA	TRBV15	CATSRGVGGGNQPQHF	TGTGCCACCAGCAGAGGGGTGGGGGGAGGCAATCAGCCCCAGCATTTT
TRBJ2-5	12	NA	medium-sized	TRBV29-1	CSVDGPPETQYF	TGCAGCGTTGACGGACCTCCGGAGACCCAGTACTTC
TRBJ1-1	12	TRBD1	medium-sized	TRBV29-1	CSVVTGSTEAFF	TGCAGCGTTGTGACAGGGAGCACTGAAGCTTTCTTT
TRBJ1-1	11	NA	NA	TRBV6-2/TRBV6-3	CASRENSEAFF	TGTGCCAGCAGAGAAAACAGTGAAGCTTTCTTT
TRBJ1-5	14	NA	many	TRBV19	CASRISGIYQPQHF	TGTGCCAGTAGAATTTCAGGGATCTATCAGCCCCAGCATTTT
TRBJ2-3	14	NA	many	TRBV9	CASSLSGATDTQYF	TGTGCCAGCAGCCTCTCTGGAGCCACAGATACGCAGTATTTT
TRBJ1-2	12	NA	many	TRBV29-1	CSSSTANYGYTF	TGCAGCTCTTCGACAGCTAACTATGGCTACACCTTC
TRBJ1-2	13	NA	many	TRBV2	CASSGTASYGYTF	TGTGCCAGCAGTGGGACAGCCAGCTATGGCTACACCTTC
TRBJ2-4	18	NA	many	TRBV3-1	CASSRDEKSPVAKNIQYF	TGTGCCAGCAGCCGGGACGAAAAGTCCCCTGTAGCCAAAAACATTCAGTACTTC
TRBJ2-5	14	NA	many	TRBV18	CASSPGLAKETQYF	TGTGCCAGCTCACCGGGCCTAGCGAAGGAGACCCAGTACTTC
TRBJ2-4	16	TRBD1	medium-sized	TRBV18	CASSPPNRGPKNIQYF	TGTGCCAGCTCACCACCGAACAGGGGACCCAAAAACATTCAGTACTTC
TRBJ1-5	12	TRBD1	few	TRBV29-1	CSVRGPDQPQHF	TGCAGCGTTAGGGGGCCGGATCAGCCCCAGCATTTT
TRBJ2-7	13	NA	many	TRBV7-2	CASGVSSGYEQYF	TGTGCCAGCGGCGTGTCTTCAGGCTACGAGCAGTACTTC
TRBJ1-1	14	NA	NA	TRBV19	CASRDSLSLSEAFF	TGTGCCAGTAGGGACTCCCTTTCACTATCTGAAGCTTTCTTT
TRBJ1-1	17	NA	many	TRBV4-1	CASSQDQKRRVNTEAFF	TGCGCCAGCAGCCAAGACCAAAAAAGACGGGTGAACACTGAAGCTTTCTTT
TRBJ1-2	14	NA	few	TRBV5-1	CASSSVGSNYGYTF	TGCGCCAGCAGCTCGGTCGGCAGCAACTATGGCTACACCTTC
TRBJ2-2	15	TRBD2	many	TRBV11-2	CASSPRTSDTGELFF	TGTGCCAGCAGCCCCCGGACTAGCGACACCGGGGAGCTGTTTTTT
TRBJ2-3	19	TRBD2	many	TRBV5-4	CASSLGTSGGPFSTDTQYF	TGTGCCAGCAGCTTGGGGACTAGCGGGGGCCCTTTTAGCACAGATACGCAGTATTTT
TRBJ1-2	12	NA	many	TRBV25-1	CASSESNYGYTF	TGTGCCAGCAGTGAATCTAACTATGGCTACACCTTC
TRBJ2-4	15	NA	medium-sized	TRBV19	CASMPAGPGKNIQYF	TGTGCCAGTATGCCGGCGGGGCCGGGCAAAAACATTCAGTACTTC
TRBJ1-1	14	NA	few	TRBV19	CASSIGFGGPEAFF	TGTGCCAGTAGTATAGGGTTCGGAGGTCCTGAAGCTTTCTTT
TRBJ1-1	15	NA	few	TRBV27	CASSLLRGGTTEAFF	TGTGCCAGCAGTTTACTACGGGGGGGCACCACTGAAGCTTTCTTT
TRBJ1-5	20	NA	many	TRBV15	CATSRDFDIDAYYSNQPQHF	TGTGCCACCAGCAGAGATTTCGACATCGACGCTTACTATAGCAATCAGCCCCAGCATTTT
TRBJ1-1	14	NA	NA	TRBV7-2	CASSLGSWDTEAFF	TGTGCCAGCAGCTTAGGGTCTTGGGACACTGAAGCTTTCTTT
TRBJ1-2	15	NA	many	TRBV5-5	CASSLDGTNYYGYTF	TGTGCCAGCAGCTTGGACGGGACGAATTACTATGGCTACACCTTC
TRBJ2-1	17	NA	NA	TRBV11-2	CASSLWPPGGDGDEQFF	TGTGCCAGCAGCTTATGGCCCCCCGGGGGCGATGGGGATGAGCAGTTCTTC
TRBJ1-2	15	NA	few	TRBV19	CASAQGQYPNYGYTF	TGTGCCAGTGCTCAGGGGCAGTACCCTAACTATGGCTACACCTTC
TRBJ1-4	18	TRBD1	few	TRBV12-5	CASEILRRQGRKNEKLFF	TGTGCTAGTGAGATTCTTCGACGACAGGGCCGTAAGAATGAAAAACTGTTTTTT